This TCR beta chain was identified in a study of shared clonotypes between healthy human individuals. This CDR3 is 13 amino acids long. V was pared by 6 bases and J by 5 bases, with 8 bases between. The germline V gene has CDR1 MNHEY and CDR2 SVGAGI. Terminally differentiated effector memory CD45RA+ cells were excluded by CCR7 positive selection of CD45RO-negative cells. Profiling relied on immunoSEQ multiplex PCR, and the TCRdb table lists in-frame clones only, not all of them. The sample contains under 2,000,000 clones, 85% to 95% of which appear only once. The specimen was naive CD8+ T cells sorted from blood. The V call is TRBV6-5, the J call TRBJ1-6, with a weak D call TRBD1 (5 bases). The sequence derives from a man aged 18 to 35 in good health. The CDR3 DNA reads TGTGCCAGCAGCCAACAGGATAATTCACCCCTCCACTTT. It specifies CASSQQDNSPLHF.